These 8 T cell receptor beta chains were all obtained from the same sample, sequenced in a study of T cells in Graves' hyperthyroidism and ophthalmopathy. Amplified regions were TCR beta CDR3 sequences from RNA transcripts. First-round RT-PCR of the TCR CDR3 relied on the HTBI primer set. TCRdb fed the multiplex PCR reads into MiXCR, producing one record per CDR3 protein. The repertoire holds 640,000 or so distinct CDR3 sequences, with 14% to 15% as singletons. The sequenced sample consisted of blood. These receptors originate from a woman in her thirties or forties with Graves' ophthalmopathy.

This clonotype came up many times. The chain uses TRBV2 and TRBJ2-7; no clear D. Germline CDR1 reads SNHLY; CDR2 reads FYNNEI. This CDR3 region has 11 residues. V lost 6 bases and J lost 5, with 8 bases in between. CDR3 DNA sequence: TGTGCCAGCAGCGATCTGGACGAGCAGTACTTC. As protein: CASSDLDEQYF.

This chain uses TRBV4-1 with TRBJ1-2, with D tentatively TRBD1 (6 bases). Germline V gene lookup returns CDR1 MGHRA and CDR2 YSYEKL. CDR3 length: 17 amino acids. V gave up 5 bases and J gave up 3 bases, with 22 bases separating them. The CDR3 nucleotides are TGCGCCAGCAGCTATGCCCTTACCCAAGGGGGAGACTATGGCTACACCTTC. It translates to CASSYALTQGGDYGYTF.

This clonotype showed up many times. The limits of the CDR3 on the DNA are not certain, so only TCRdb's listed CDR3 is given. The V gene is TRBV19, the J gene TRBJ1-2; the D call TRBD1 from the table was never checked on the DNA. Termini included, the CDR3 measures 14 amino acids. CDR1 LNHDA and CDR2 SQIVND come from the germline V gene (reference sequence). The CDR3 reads CASSISLDTYGYTF.

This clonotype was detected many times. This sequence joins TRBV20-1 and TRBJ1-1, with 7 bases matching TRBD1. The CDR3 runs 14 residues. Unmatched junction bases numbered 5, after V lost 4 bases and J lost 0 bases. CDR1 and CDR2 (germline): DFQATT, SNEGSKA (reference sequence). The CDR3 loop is CSAKPGGLNTEAFF. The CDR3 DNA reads TGCAGTGCTAAGCCAGGGGGGCTGAACACTGAAGCTTTCTTT.

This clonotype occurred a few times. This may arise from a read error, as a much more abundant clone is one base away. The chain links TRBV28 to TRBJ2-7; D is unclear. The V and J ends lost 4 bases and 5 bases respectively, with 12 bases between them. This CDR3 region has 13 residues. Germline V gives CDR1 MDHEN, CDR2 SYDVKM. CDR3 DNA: TGTGCCAGCAGTTCCGCAAAGCTTAACGAGCAGTACTTC. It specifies CASSSAKLNEQYF.

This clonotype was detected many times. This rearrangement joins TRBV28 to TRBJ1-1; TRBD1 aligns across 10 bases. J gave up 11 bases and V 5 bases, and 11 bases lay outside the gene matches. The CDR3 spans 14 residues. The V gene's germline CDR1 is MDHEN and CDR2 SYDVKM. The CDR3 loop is CASSPWTGGMNAFF. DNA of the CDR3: TGTGCCAGCAGTCCCTGGACAGGGGGTATGAATGCTTTCTTT.

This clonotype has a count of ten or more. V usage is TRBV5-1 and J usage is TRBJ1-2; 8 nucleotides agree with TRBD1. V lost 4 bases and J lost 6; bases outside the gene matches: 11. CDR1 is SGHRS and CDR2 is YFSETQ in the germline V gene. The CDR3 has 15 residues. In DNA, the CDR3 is TGCGCCAGCAGCCGGTACGCAGGGGGCGCGGATGGCTACACCTTC. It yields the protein CASSRYAGGADGYTF.

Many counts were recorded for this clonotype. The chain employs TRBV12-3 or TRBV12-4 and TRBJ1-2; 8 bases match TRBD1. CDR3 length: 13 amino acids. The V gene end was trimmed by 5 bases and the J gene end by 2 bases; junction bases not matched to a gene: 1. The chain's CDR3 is CASSQGANYGYTF. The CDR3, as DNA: TGTGCCAGCAGTCAGGGGGCGAACTATGGCTACACCTTC.